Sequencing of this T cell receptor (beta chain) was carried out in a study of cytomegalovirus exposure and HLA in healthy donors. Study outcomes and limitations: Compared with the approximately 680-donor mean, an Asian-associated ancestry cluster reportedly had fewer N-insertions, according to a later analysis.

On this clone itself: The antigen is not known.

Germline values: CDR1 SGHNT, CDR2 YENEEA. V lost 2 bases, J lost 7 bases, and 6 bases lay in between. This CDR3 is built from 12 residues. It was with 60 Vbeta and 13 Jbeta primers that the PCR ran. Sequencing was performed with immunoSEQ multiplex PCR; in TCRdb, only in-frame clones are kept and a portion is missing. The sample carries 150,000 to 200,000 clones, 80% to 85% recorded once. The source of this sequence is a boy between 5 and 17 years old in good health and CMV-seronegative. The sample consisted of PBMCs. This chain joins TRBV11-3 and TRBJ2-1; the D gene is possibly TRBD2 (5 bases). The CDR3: CASSLSGNEQFF. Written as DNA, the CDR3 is TGTGCCAGCAGCTTATCGGGGAATGAGCAGTTCTTC.